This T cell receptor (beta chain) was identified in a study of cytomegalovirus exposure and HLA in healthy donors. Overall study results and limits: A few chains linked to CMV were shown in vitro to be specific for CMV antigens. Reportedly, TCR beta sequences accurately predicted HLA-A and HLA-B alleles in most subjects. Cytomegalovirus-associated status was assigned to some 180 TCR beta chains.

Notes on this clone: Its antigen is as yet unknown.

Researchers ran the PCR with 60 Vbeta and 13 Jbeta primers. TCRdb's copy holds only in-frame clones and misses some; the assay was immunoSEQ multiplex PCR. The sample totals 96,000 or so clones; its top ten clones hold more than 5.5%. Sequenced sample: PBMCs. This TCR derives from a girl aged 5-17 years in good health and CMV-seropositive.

The CDR3 nucleotides are TGTGCCAGCAAGTTTGGGAGGCAATTCACCGGGGAGCTGTTTTTT. Protein product: CASKFGRQFTGELFF. The chain joins TRBV28 to TRBJ2-2; maybe TRBD2 (6 bases). V lost 7 bases to trimming and J lost 4 bases, with 16 bases between them. This CDR3 has 15 amino acids. Germline lookup yields CDR1 MDHEN and CDR2 SYDVKM.